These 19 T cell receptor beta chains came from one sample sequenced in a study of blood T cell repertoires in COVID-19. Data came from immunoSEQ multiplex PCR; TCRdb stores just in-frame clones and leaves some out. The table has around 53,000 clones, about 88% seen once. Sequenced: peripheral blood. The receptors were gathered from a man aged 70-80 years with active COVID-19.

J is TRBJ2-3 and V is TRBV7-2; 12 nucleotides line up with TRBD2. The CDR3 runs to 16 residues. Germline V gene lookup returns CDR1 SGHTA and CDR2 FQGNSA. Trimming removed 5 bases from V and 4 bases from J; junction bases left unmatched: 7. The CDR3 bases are TGTGCCAGCAGCCCAACTAGCGGGAGGCCCCCAGATACGCAGTATTTT. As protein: CASSPTSGRPPDTQYF.

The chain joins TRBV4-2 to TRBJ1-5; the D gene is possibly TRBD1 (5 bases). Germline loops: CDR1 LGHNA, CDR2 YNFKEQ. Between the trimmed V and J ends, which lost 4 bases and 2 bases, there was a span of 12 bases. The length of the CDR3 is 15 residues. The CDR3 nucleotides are TGTGCCAGCAGCCGGGACTCCACGGGCAATCAGCCCCAGCATTTT. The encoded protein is CASSRDSTGNQPQHF.

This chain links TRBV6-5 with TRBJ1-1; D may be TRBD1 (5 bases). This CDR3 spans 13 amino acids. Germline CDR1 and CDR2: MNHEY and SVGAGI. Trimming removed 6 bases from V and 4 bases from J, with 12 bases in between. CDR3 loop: CASRLTGLTEAFF. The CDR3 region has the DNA TGTGCCAGCAGACTCACAGGCCTCACTGAAGCTTTCTTT.

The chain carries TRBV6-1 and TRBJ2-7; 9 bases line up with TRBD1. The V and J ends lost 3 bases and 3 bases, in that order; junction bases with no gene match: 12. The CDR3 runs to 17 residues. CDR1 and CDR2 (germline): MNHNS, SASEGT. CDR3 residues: CASSDYQSRDRDYEQYF. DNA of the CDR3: TGTGCCAGCAGTGATTATCAAAGCCGGGACAGGGACTACGAGCAGTACTTC.

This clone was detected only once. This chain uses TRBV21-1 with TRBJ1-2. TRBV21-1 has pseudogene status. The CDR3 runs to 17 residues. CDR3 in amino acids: CASSKAAESSWVVGYTF. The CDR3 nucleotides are TGTGCCAGCAGCAAAGCGGCGGAAAGTTCCTGGGTAGTTGGCTACACCTTC.

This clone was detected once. The CDR3 reads CASSLRGKEKNEQFF. The CDR3, as DNA: TGTGCCAGCAGCTTAAGGGGGAAAGAGAAAAATGAGCAGTTCTTC. The rearrangement uses TRBV11-2 and TRBJ2-1; weak D call: TRBD1 (6 bases). Trimming shortened V by 2 bases and J by 7 bases, and 15 bases separated the two germline ends. The CDR3 is made up of 15 amino acids. Per the germline V gene, CDR1 is SGHAT and CDR2 is FQNNGV.

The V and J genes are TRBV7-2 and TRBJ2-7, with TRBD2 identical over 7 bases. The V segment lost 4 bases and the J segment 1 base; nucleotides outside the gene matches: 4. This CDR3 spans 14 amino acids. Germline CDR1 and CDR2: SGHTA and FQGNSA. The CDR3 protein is CASSSTSESYEQYF. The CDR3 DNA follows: TGTGCCAGCAGCTCAACTAGCGAGTCCTACGAGCAGTACTTC.

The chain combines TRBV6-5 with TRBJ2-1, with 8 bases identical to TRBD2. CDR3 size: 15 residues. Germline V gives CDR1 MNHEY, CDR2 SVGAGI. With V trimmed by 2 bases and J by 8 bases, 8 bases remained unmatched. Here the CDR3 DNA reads TGTGCCAGCAGTTACGGCGGGAGGTTGGTTGATGAGCAGTTCTTC. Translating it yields CASSYGGRLVDEQFF.

The CDR3 loop reads CATSNPRRRSTDTQYF. The CDR3 bases are TGTGCCACCAGCAACCCCCGGAGGCGGAGCACAGATACGCAGTATTTT. The chain carries TRBV15 and TRBJ2-3, with D perhaps matching TRBD2 (5 bases). V was shortened by 4 bases and J by 0 bases, with 14 bases between the two germline ends. Germline CDR1 is LNHNV and CDR2 is YYDKDF (reference sequence). The length of the CDR3 is 16 residues.

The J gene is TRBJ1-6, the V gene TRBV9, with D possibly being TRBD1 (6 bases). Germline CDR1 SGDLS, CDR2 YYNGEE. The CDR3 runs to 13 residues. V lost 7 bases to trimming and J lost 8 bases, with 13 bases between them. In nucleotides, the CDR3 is TGTGCCAGCTCCGGGCAGGGGTATTCACCCCTCCACTTT. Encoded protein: CASSGQGYSPLHF.

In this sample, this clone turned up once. CDR3 bases: TGTGCCAGCCAAGACTCCCGACGCACAGATACGCAGTATTTT. Its translation is CASQDSRRTDTQYF. The rearrangement links TRBV7-2 to TRBJ2-3; D is unclear. Germline CDR1 reads SGHTA; CDR2 reads FQGNSA. V was shortened by 8 bases and J by 1 base, with 13 bases between the two germline ends. CDR3 length: 14 residues.

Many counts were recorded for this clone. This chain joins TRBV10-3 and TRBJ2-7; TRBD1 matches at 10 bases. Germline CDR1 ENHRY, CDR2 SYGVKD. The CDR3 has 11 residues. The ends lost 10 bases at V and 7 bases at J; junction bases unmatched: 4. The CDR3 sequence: CATRDRGEQYF. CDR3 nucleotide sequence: TGTGCCACCCGGGACAGGGGAGAGCAGTACTTC.

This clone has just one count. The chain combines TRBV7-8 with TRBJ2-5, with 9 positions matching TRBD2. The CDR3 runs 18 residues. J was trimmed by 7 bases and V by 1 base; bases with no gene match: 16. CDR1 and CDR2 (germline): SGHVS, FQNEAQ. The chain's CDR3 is CASSLEPSGVLTIRTQYF. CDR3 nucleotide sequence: TGTGCCAGCAGCTTAGAGCCTAGCGGGGTGCTCACGATTCGGACCCAGTACTTC.

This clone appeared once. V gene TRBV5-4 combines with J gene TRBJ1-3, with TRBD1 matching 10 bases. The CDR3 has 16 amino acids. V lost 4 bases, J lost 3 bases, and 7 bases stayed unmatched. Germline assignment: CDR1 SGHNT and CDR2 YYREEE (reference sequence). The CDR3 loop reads CASSPGTGAIGNTIYF. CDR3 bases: TGTGCCAGCAGCCCCGGGACAGGGGCAATTGGAAACACCATATATTTT. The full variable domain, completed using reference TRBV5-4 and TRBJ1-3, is ETGVTQSPTHLIKTRGQQVTLRCSSQSGHNTVSWYQQALGQGPQFIFQYYREEENGRGNFPPRFSGLQFPNYSSELNVNALELDDSALYLCASSPGTGAIGNTIYFGEGSWLTVV.

The CDR3 loop reads CASSWGQGYYGYTF. The CDR3 DNA reads as TGTGCCAGCAGCTGGGGACAGGGGTACTATGGCTACACCTTC. The chain recombines TRBV2 with TRBJ1-2, with TRBD1 matching over 10 bases. In germline, CDR1 is SNHLY, CDR2 FYNNEI. CDR3 size: 14 residues. The V segment lost 6 bases and the J segment 3 bases; nucleotides outside the gene matches: 4.

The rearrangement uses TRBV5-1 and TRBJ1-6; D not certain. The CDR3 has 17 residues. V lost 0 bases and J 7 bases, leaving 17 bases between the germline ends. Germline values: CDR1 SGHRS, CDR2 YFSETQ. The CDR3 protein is CASSLGHGRRGNSPLHF. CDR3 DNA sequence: TGCGCCAGCAGCTTGGGACACGGAAGAAGAGGGAATTCACCCCTCCACTTT.

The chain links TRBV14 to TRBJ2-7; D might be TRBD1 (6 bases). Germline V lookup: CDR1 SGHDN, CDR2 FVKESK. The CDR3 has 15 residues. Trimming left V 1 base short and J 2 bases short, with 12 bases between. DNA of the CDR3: TGTGCCAGCAGCCAAGTTACAGGGCCGGCCTACGAGCAGTACTTC. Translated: CASSQVTGPAYEQYF.

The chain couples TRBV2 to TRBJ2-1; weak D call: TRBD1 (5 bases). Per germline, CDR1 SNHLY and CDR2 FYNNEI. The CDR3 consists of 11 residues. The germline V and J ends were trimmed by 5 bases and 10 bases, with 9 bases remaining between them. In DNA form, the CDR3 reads TGTGCCAGCAGTCCAGGGTGGGAGCAGTTCTTC. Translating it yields CASSPGWEQFF.

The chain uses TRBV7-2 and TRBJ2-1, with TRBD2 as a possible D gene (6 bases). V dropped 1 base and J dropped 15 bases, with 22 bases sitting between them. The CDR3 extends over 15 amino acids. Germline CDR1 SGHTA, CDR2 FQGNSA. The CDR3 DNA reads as TGTGCCAGCAGCTTAGTCACTAGCAGCCCGACTCAGCGGTTCTTC. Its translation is CASSLVTSSPTQRFF.